A single sample gave rise to the 23 T cell receptor beta chains below, sequenced in a study of cytomegalovirus exposure and HLA in healthy donors. The study ran its PCR with 60 Vbeta and 13 Jbeta primers. The repertoire was sequenced with immunoSEQ multiplex PCR; TCRdb's copy has only in-frame clones and lacks some. The sample contains fewer than 110,000 clones, over 65% of which appear only once. Input material: PBMCs. These receptors all stem from a woman aged 40-49 years in good health and CMV-seropositive.

This clone has more than one count but fewer than ten. The chain links TRBV4-1 to TRBJ2-1, with D perhaps TRBD2 (6 bases). Germline V CDR1 and CDR2: MGHRA, YSYEKL. The V gene lost 3 bases and the J gene lost 8 bases, with 20 bases spanning the gap. The CDR3 spans 16 residues. The CDR3, as DNA: TGCGCCAGCAGCCACTCCGGGAGCTCCGGCGTATATGAGCAGTTCTTC. Protein product: CASSHSGSSGVYEQFF.

CDR3 region: CASSPDINQPQHF. CDR3 sequence (DNA): TGTGCCAGCAGTCCTGACATCAATCAGCCCCAGCATTTT. This chain uses TRBV6-5 with TRBJ1-5; unclear D gene. The V and J ends lost 5 bases and 3 bases respectively, with 8 bases between them. Germline CDR1 MNHEY, CDR2 SVGAGI. CDR3 length: 13 amino acids.

The rearrangement joins TRBV10-3 to TRBJ2-7; 7 bases are shared with TRBD1. The CDR3 has 13 amino acids. Germline lookup yields CDR1 ENHRY and CDR2 SYGVKD. The ends lost 11 bases at V and 8 bases at J; junction bases unmatched: 15. The DNA for the CDR3 is TGTGCCGCCCACCCAGGACAGGTGGACAAGCAGTACTTC. The encoded protein is CAAHPGQVDKQYF.

This chain uses TRBV6-6 with TRBJ1-2; D not certain. The CDR3 covers 11 residues. Per germline, CDR1 MNHNY and CDR2 SVGAGI (reference sequence). V lost 10 bases and J lost 8, with 14 bases in between. The CDR3 bases are TGTGCCACCGAGGGAGGACGAGGCTACACCTTC. Translation: CATEGGRGYTF.

The chain combines TRBV7-9 with TRBJ2-1, with 8 bases lining up with TRBD1. Germline loops: CDR1 SEHNR, CDR2 FQNEAQ (reference sequence). V was pared by 10 bases and J by 4 bases, with 12 bases of the junction left unmatched. This CDR3 region has 15 residues. DNA of the CDR3: TGTGCCACCACTCAGACAGGGGCGAGGTACAATGAGCAGTTCTTC. Translated, it gives CATTQTGARYNEQFF.

This clone was seen a single time. This chain connects TRBV27 to TRBJ1-5; 7 nucleotides align to TRBD1. Germline CDR1 MNHEY, CDR2 SMNVEV (reference sequence). The CDR3 runs to 15 residues. J lost 5 bases, V lost 4 bases, and 8 bases had no gene match. CDR3 coding DNA: TGTGCCAGCAGTTCGAGGGGGCTCGGAGATCAGCCCCAGCATTTT. This gives the protein CASSSRGLGDQPQHF.

The chain joins TRBV2 to TRBJ2-6, with a tentative D call TRBD1 (5 bases). Germline-derived CDR1 and CDR2 are SNHLY and FYNNEI. The germline V and J ends were trimmed by 4 bases and 4 bases, with 11 bases remaining between them. The CDR3 runs 15 residues. The CDR3 here is CASSGAGFGANVLTF. The CDR3 nucleotides are TGTGCCAGCAGTGGGGCAGGGTTCGGGGCCAACGTCCTGACTTTC.

This chain joins TRBV7-3 and TRBJ2-5; D is perhaps TRBD2 (6 bases). The CDR3 length is 15 residues. Between the trimmed V and J ends, which lost 2 bases and 2 bases, there was a span of 12 bases. Germline lookup yields CDR1 SGHTA and CDR2 FQGTGA. CDR3 bases: TGTGCCAGCAGCTTAGGGGCAGGGAGGCAAGAGACCCAGTACTTC. Translated, it gives CASSLGAGRQETQYF.

The chain joins TRBV9 to TRBJ1-2; no reliable D call. The CDR3 is 14 amino acids. Trimming left V 4 bases short and J 4 bases short, with 14 bases between. Germline CDR1 reads SGDLS; CDR2 reads YYNGEE. This chain's CDR3 is CASSPELNPYGYTF. In nucleotides, the CDR3 is TGTGCCAGCAGCCCCGAACTTAACCCCTATGGCTACACCTTC.

This rearrangement joins TRBV19 to TRBJ1-6; 8 bases map to TRBD1. This CDR3 is 17 amino acids long. V was pared by 4 bases and J by 7 bases, with 12 bases of the junction left unmatched. The germline gives CDR1 LNHDA, CDR2 SQIVND (reference sequence). The CDR3 loop reads CASSRTGLATGNSPLHF. The DNA for the CDR3 is TGTGCCAGTAGTAGGACAGGGCTCGCTACGGGGAATTCACCCCTCCACTTT.

This clone was counted at least ten times. This chain joins TRBV5-1 and TRBJ2-7; 10 positions match TRBD2. V shed 4 bases, J shed 0 bases, and the junction held 7 bases outside the gene matches. Germline-derived CDR1 and CDR2 are SGHRS and YFSETQ. This CDR3 comprises 16 residues. The CDR3 DNA is TGCGCCAGCAGCGTCGCGGGACTAGCGTCCTCCTACGAGCAGTACTTC. The encoded protein is CASSVAGLASSYEQYF.

This chain uses TRBV5-1 with TRBJ1-5; D possibly corresponds to TRBD1 (6 bases). CDR3 length equals 15 residues. Germline CDR1 reads SGHRS; CDR2 reads YFSETQ. V shed 0 bases and J shed 1 base, with 8 bases lying between them. The DNA for the CDR3 is TGCGCCAGCAGCTTGGAGGGGGGGAGCAATCAGCCCCAGCATTTT. Translating it yields CASSLEGGSNQPQHF.

The chain employs TRBV30 and TRBJ2-5, with D possibly matching TRBD1 (6 bases). The CDR3 extends over 14 amino acids. Trimming took 2 bases from V and 4 from J, leaving 14 bases between them. Per the germline V gene, CDR1 is GTSNPN and CDR2 is SVGIG (reference sequence). The CDR3 protein is CAWSLGQGRETQYF. In DNA form, the CDR3 reads TGTGCCTGGAGTTTAGGGCAGGGGAGAGAGACCCAGTACTTC.

The chain combines TRBV7-8 with TRBJ2-7; weak D call: TRBD2 (5 bases). Germline V lookup: CDR1 SGHVS, CDR2 FQNEAQ. The CDR3 sequence is 14 residues long. The germline V and J ends were trimmed by 2 bases and 0 bases, with 8 bases remaining between them. In DNA, the CDR3 is TGTGCCAGCAGCTTAAGAGGGCCCTCCTACGAGCAGTACTTC. Its protein product is CASSLRGPSYEQYF.

The V and J genes are TRBV25-1 and TRBJ2-7, with a possible D match to TRBD1 (5 bases). This CDR3 has 13 residues. The V end lost 6 bases, the J end lost 0 bases, and 9 bases lay between the germline ends. In germline, CDR1 is MGHDK, CDR2 SYGVNS. This CDR3 reads CASSRQSSYEQYF. CDR3 nucleotides: TGTGCCAGCAGCAGACAGAGCTCCTACGAGCAGTACTTC.

The V and J genes are TRBV4-3 and TRBJ2-3; 13 bases are a match to TRBD2. This CDR3 contains 15 residues. Losses at the gene ends were 1 base for V and 11 bases for J; bases not matched to a gene: 6. In germline, CDR1 is LGHNA, CDR2 YSLEER. CDR3 amino acids: CASSQGPGLAGMQYF. The CDR3 nucleotides read TGCGCCAGCAGCCAAGGTCCGGGACTAGCGGGGATGCAGTATTTT.

This clone was counted once. V and J are TRBV30 and TRBJ2-5; 9 positions match TRBD1. This CDR3 comprises 15 residues. With V trimmed by 1 base and J by 4 bases, 7 bases remained unmatched. CDR1 and CDR2 from the germline V gene are GTSNPN and SVGIG (reference sequence). This CDR3 reads CAWSGPGQGGETQYF. The DNA for the CDR3 is TGTGCCTGGAGTGGGCCGGGACAGGGCGGAGAGACCCAGTACTTC.

There are a few counts of this clone. This chain joins TRBV12-5 and TRBJ2-5, with TRBD2 matching 8 bases. The CDR3 is 13 residues long. Germline V gene lookup returns CDR1 LGHNT and CDR2 FRNRAP. Unmatched junction bases numbered 6, after V lost 7 bases and J lost 5 bases. CDR3 DNA sequence: TGTGCTAGTGCCTCATCGGGAGGGGAGACCCAGTACTTC. It specifies CASASSGGETQYF. The full variable domain, with the rest looked up from reference TRBV12-5 and TRBJ2-5, is DARVTQTPRHKVTEMGQEVTMRCQPILGHNTVFWYRQTMMQGLELLAYFRNRAPLDDSGMPKDRFSAEMPDATLATLKIQPSEPRDSAVYFCASASSGGETQYFGPGTRLLVL.

This clone was observed a handful of times. The chain carries TRBV18 and TRBJ1-5; D might be TRBD1 (6 bases). The CDR3 length is 14 residues. Germline assignment: CDR1 KGHSH and CDR2 LQKENI. The V gene lost 6 bases and the J gene lost 5 bases, with 14 bases spanning the gap. CDR3 in DNA: TGTGCCAGCTCCCCAGGGGCCCGAGATCAGCCCCAGCATTTT. Protein sequence: CASSPGARDQPQHF.

The chain employs TRBV19 and TRBJ1-1; D is undetermined. Germline V CDR1 and CDR2: LNHDA, SQIVND (reference sequence). V lost 9 bases and J 4 bases, leaving 12 bases between the germline ends. There are 12 residues in the CDR3. Here the CDR3 reads CASAGWSTEAFF. The CDR3, as DNA: TGTGCCAGCGCCGGGTGGTCCACTGAAGCTTTCTTT.

The V gene is TRBV5-6, the J gene TRBJ1-4, with TRBD1 matching 8 bases. Germline V CDR1 and CDR2: SGHDT, YYEEEE. CDR3 length: 14 amino acids. V gave up 8 bases and J gave up 8 bases; unmatched junction bases: 11. The chain's CDR3 is CASGTQGVEEKLFF. CDR3 nucleotides: TGTGCCAGTGGCACACAGGGGGTGGAGGAAAAACTGTTTTTT.

This chain links TRBV30 with TRBJ2-7; 7 positions agree with TRBD2. After removal of 1 base from V and 6 bases from J, the junction contained 6 bases not matched to a gene. The germline CDR1 and CDR2 sequences are GTSNPN and SVGIG (reference sequence). The CDR3 has 13 residues. The CDR3 DNA reads as TGTGCCTGGAGTGACGGACTAGTACCCGAGCAGTACTTC. Its protein is CAWSDGLVPEQYF.

V gene TRBV20-1 combines with J gene TRBJ2-7, with a possible D match to TRBD1 (6 bases). The CDR3 extends over 11 amino acids. Germline-derived CDR1 and CDR2 are DFQATT and SNEGSKA (reference sequence). Trimming took off 6 bases at V and 4 bases at J, with 10 bases between the two ends. The CDR3 bases are TGCAGTGCGGGGGCCACGTACGAGCAGTACTTC. It codes for CSAGATYEQYF.